Included here is one T cell receptor beta chain sequence, with context. This entry belongs to a study of blood T cell repertoires in COVID-19. Study summary: From the United States, Italy and Spain came samples of acute and convalescent COVID-19.

The table came from immunoSEQ multiplex PCR; TCRdb's copy has only in-frame clones and leaves some out. The sample includes 350,000 to 450,000 clones, 85% of them seen just once. The TCR originated in a woman aged 18-29 years with acute or convalescent COVID-19. The sequenced sample consisted of peripheral blood.

CDR3: CASSAGPNKAGEQFF. DNA for the CDR3: TGTGCCAGCAGTGCCGGGCCAAACAAGGCGGGTGAGCAGTTCTTC. The chain is built from TRBV2 and TRBJ2-1; D possibly corresponds to TRBD2 (5 bases). From germline, CDR1 is SNHLY and CDR2 FYNNEI. The CDR3 loop spans 15 amino acids. V lost 4 bases and J lost 9, with 19 bases in between. Full variable domain (remainder filled in from reference TRBV2 and TRBJ2-1): EPEVTQTPSHQVTQMGQEVILRCVPISNHLYFYWYRQILGQKVEFLVSFYNNEISEKSEIFDDQFSVERPDGSNFTLKIRSTKLEDSAMYFCASSAGPNKAGEQFFGPGTRLTVL.